This T cell receptor (beta chain) was observed in a study of T cell clonotyping in hematopoietic cell transplantation. Study-level findings and limits: At the given depth, recipient repertoires were over 97% de novo clonotypes. Pathologically expanded recipient clonotypes increased progressively from day 30 to day 180 as diversity fell. Graft donor and pretransplant recipient Inverse Simpson Index values predicted broader posttransplant TCR diversity.

In the case of this clone: The antigen remains undetermined.

There are 15 residues in the CDR3. V lost 4 bases and J lost 4; bases outside the gene matches: 3. The germline CDR1 and CDR2 sequences are SGHDT and YYEEEE. The data were produced by immunoSEQ multiplex PCR, yet TCRdb's version contains in-frame clones alone and is incomplete. The data show about 5,500 clones, approximately 89% seen once. Recipient blood drawn about 28 days pretransplant and days 30, 100, 180 after. The source material was peripheral blood mononuclear cells, sampled 100 days after allogeneic stem cell transplant. The chain employs TRBV5-6 and TRBJ2-1, with TRBD2 matching over 12 bases. The source of this sequence is a male patient aged 70 to 80 who had an allogeneic stem cell transplant from an unrelated donor, so T cells may come from the graft donor. Some clones in this sample may be carry-over from other donors' samples. CDR3 sequence (DNA): TGTGCCAGCAGCCTCGGGACTAGCGGGTACAATGAGCAGTTCTTC. This sequence encodes CASSLGTSGYNEQFF.